This T cell receptor (beta chain) is from a study of siplizumab effects on memory and regulatory T cells. V was trimmed by 4 bases and J by 0 bases, leaving 14 bases between them. The CDR3 is 17 residues long. Study findings and constraints: Significantly reduced by siplizumab was the cumulative frequency of alloreactive sequences, namely those traceable to unstimulated CD4+ memory cells. Proof of suppressive function in proliferating Tregs from siplizumab cultures was not established.

The study assayed around 9 x 10^4 TCR templates per sample. Some clones are missing from TCRdb's copy, which holds only in-frame ones; the method was immunoSEQ multiplex PCR. The sample yields roughly 60,000 clones, approximately 93% seen once. A note on this clone: The antigen is unknown.

Sequenced: CD8+ T cells sorted from blood. The genes are TRBV5-3 and TRBJ2-6; TRBD1 or TRBD2 may be the D gene (5 bases each). TRBV5-3 is identified as an open reading frame with a role that is uncertain. This clonotype originated in a human donor in good health. The CDR3 protein is CARSLEGRFSGANVLTF. The CDR3, as DNA: TGTGCCAGAAGCCTCGAGGGACGGTTCTCTGGGGCCAACGTCCTGACTTTC.